This TCR beta chain was obtained from a study of T-cell reconstitution after alpha-beta-depleted transplantation in children. Findings and limits, study-wide: Reported findings indicate that, about two months after transplant, alpha-beta T cells came from several hundred expanded clones, which were derived from non-depleted graft cells.

TCRbeta library preparation incorporated unique molecular identifiers. TCRdb reanalysed the PCR reads using MiXCR and keeps one entry per CDR3 protein. Of 400,000 to 550,000 distinct CDR3 sequences listed, over 9.5% are singletons. Trimming cost V 5 bases and J 5 bases, with 19 bases left between them. This CDR3 is 15 amino acids long. Germline CDR1 is SGHAT and CDR2 is FQDESV (reference sequence). Comment on this clonotype: Its antigen is still unknown.

The TCR comes from a child aged 2 to 10 with inherited bone marrow failure, due to receive a stem cell transplant. This chain links TRBV11-1 with TRBJ2-7; TRBD2 might be the D (7 bases). The sample in question was PBMCs, obtained before TCRalphabeta/CD19-depleted stem cell transplant. The CDR3 spells CASSPAGTLGDEQYF. The CDR3 nucleotides read TGTGCCAGCAGCCCAGCGGGGACACTGGGCGACGAGCAGTACTTC.